A selection of T cell receptor beta chains follows, all from one sample in a study of cytotoxic CD8 clonotypes in ibrutinib-treated CLL. Measured with immunoSEQ multiplex PCR; TCRdb has only the in-frame clones, and not every one. The table has about 50,000 clones, 57% seen once; the top ten hold 25% to 30%. The sample here was PBMCs, taken after 24 months of ibrutinib treatment. All receptors come from a human donor with chronic lymphocytic leukemia. The CDR3 runs from the conserved cysteine through the conserved F or W. D genes are given only for firm matches. A clone size is listed for some rows: how often the clone was seen (once, few, many), or a class if it is expanded.

TRBV2	few	15	TRBJ2-1	-	TGTGCCAGCAGCGCCCGGGGAAAATCCTACAATGAGCAGTTCTTC	CASSARGKSYNEQFF
TRBV5-1	few	13	TRBJ1-2	-	TGCGCCAGCAGCTCAGAAAATAACTATGGCTACACCTTC	CASSSENNYGYTF
TRBV6-5	-	14	TRBJ1-4	-	TGTGCCAGCAGTTACTCGGCAGGCGGACAAAAACTGTTTTTT	CASSYSAGGQKLFF
TRBV4-1	-	13	TRBJ2-3	-	TGCGCCAGCAGCCAACAGGGGACAGATACGCAGTATTTT	CASSQQGTDTQYF
TRBV6-1	-	14	TRBJ2-7	-	TGTGCCAGCAGTGAGGGCACTGGCCCCTACGAGCAGTACTTC	CASSEGTGPYEQYF
TRBV2	-	13	TRBJ1-1	-	TGTGCCAGCAATTTTGGGCAGAACACTGAAGCTTTCTTT	CASNFGQNTEAFF
TRBV5-1	-	13	TRBJ2-2	-	TGCGCCAGCCAAGGAAAGAACACCGGGGAGCTGTTTTTT	CASQGKNTGELFF
TRBV4-2	once	17	TRBJ1-3	-	TGTGCCAGCAGCCAAGAGGCTTCGGGGGGAACTGGAAACACCATATATTTT	CASSQEASGGTGNTIYF
TRBV6-1	many	13	TRBJ1-1	-	TGTGCCACCTGGGGACGGGGGGACACTGAAGCTTTCTTT	CATWGRGDTEAFF
TRBV28	-	13	TRBJ1-2	-	TGTGCCAGCAGTTTAGGGCCCGAAGATGGCTACACCTTC	CASSLGPEDGYTF